The 18 T cell receptor beta chains below all came from one sample that was sequenced in a study of spatial heterogeneity in lung cancer. TCRdb re-analysed the 5' RACE reads in MiXCR, keeping a single row per CDR3 protein. The sample lists some 3,300 distinct CDR3 sequences; 5.5% to 6% were seen once. Overall study results and limits: The number of expanded tumor alpha and beta chains correlated with mutation number.

Antigens of these TCRs are unknown. As for time point: sample taken at primary tumor resection. The sample in question was lung tumor tissue, obtained at surgery. The receptors originated from a female donor with early-stage non-small cell lung cancer.

By share of the sample, this clonotype is medium-sized (0.01 to 0.1%). This rearrangement joins TRBV5-6 to TRBJ2-2; D gene uncertain. Germline values: CDR1 SGHDT, CDR2 YYEEEE. V shed 2 bases and J shed 4 bases, with 3 bases lying between them. CDR3 length equals 12 residues. The CDR3 region has the DNA TGTGCCAGCAGCTTCGCCACCGGGGAGCTGTTTTTT. Amino acid sequence: CASSFATGELFF.

There are many counts of this clonotype. In DNA, the CDR3 is TGCGCCAGCAGCCAAGCAGCAGGGTGGTTTGGAACCGGGGAGCTGTTTTTT. It codes for CASSQAAGWFGTGELFF. The chain recombines TRBV4-1 with TRBJ2-2, with D perhaps matching TRBD1 (5 bases). The CDR3 length is 17 residues. The V and J ends lost 1 base and 5 bases respectively, with 17 bases between them. Germline assignment: CDR1 MGHRA and CDR2 YSYEKL.

This clonotype is medium-sized (0.01 to 0.1%) by share. The chain combines TRBV12-3 or TRBV12-4 with TRBJ1-5; no firm D call. CDR3 length equals 14 residues. Deletions cut 6 bases from V and 3 bases from J, with 12 bases between. The CDR3 loop is CASRVQAFNQPQHF. CDR3 DNA: TGTGCCAGCAGGGTCCAAGCTTTCAATCAGCCCCAGCATTTT.

The CDR3, as DNA: TGTGCCAGCAGGACGGACAGGGGGCAGAACACCATATATTTT. It specifies CASRTDRGQNTIYF. The chain joins TRBV6-1 to TRBJ1-3; 11 positions match TRBD1. This CDR3 spans 14 amino acids. The junction had 5 bases not matched to a gene; V was cut back by 6 bases and J by 7 bases. The V gene's germline CDR1 is MNHNS and CDR2 SASEGT.

This clonotype rates as medium-sized. The rearrangement uses TRBV30 and TRBJ2-2; D not resolved. The CDR3 has 13 residues. The V end was cut by 2 bases, the J end by 4 bases, with 8 bases between. The germline V gene has CDR1 GTSNPN and CDR2 SVGIG (reference sequence). CDR3: CAWSHFSTGELFF. CDR3 sequence (DNA): TGTGCCTGGAGTCATTTCTCCACCGGGGAGCTGTTTTTT.

In this sample, this clonotype is large. The chain uses TRBV7-9 and TRBJ2-3, with D unresolved. This CDR3 has 13 residues. The V end lost 3 bases, the J end lost 10 bases, and 14 bases lay between the germline ends. The germline V gene has CDR1 SEHNR and CDR2 FQNEAQ (reference sequence). The CDR3 sequence: CASSLSVGGSQYF. CDR3 nucleotide sequence: TGTGCCAGCAGCTTGTCCGTCGGCGGCTCGCAGTATTTT.

This clonotype is medium-sized in the sample. The CDR3 reads CASSIPGQGNTGELFF. CDR3 DNA: TGTGCCAGCAGCATCCCGGGACAGGGGAACACCGGGGAGCTGTTTTTT. The rearrangement links TRBV7-9 to TRBJ2-2, with 9 positions matching TRBD1. Germline loops: CDR1 SEHNR, CDR2 FQNEAQ (reference sequence). V lost 5 bases to trimming and J lost 1 base; unmatched junction nucleotides: 5. This CDR3 is 16 amino acids long. Complete variable domain (other parts from reference TRBV7-9 and TRBJ2-2): DTGVSQNPRHKITKRGQNVTFRCDPISEHNRLYWYRQTLGQGPEFLTYFQNEAQLEKSRLLSDRFSAERPKGSFSTLEIQRTEQGDSAMYLCASSIPGQGNTGELFFGEGSRLTVL.

This clonotype occurred a few times. J is TRBJ2-5 and V is TRBV19; TRBD2 is a possible D gene (6 bases). CDR1 is LNHDA and CDR2 is SQIVND in the germline V gene (reference sequence). V shed 3 bases and J shed 2 bases, with 7 bases lying between them. The CDR3 extends over 13 amino acids. CDR3 sequence (DNA): TGTGCCAGTAGTATGGCGGGGCAAGAGACCCAGTACTTC. This translates into CASSMAGQETQYF.

This clonotype is labeled medium-sized. The chain links TRBV24-1 to TRBJ2-1; tentative D call: TRBD2 (6 bases). Between the trimmed V and J ends, which lost 6 bases and 0 bases, there was a span of 11 bases. The CDR3 totals 15 residues. Germline lookup yields CDR1 KGHDR and CDR2 SFDVKD. CDR3 sequence: CATSLDGSSYNEQFF. DNA for the CDR3: TGTGCCACCAGTCTCGACGGGAGCTCCTACAATGAGCAGTTCTTC.

This clonotype was observed at least ten times. The chain links TRBV6-2 or TRBV6-3 to TRBJ2-3; D is unclear. In germline, CDR1 is MNHEY, CDR2 SVGEGT. This CDR3 has 14 amino acids. The ends were cut back, 1 base at V and 2 bases at J, with 7 bases in the middle. The CDR3 DNA reads as TGTGCCAGCAGTTACTGGGGAACCACAGATACGCAGTATTTT. Translation gives CASSYWGTTDTQYF.

By frequency in the sample, this clonotype is medium-sized. The V and J genes are TRBV5-1 and TRBJ2-1; D gene unclear. From germline, CDR1 is SGHRS and CDR2 YFSETQ. The CDR3 spans 15 residues. V lost 2 bases, J lost 1 base, and 10 bases lay in between. The CDR3 spells CASSFGRPSYNEQFF. CDR3 DNA sequence: TGCGCCAGCAGCTTTGGGCGGCCTTCCTACAATGAGCAGTTCTTC.

This clonotype counts as medium-sized. This chain links TRBV12-3 or TRBV12-4 with TRBJ2-7; 8 bases fit TRBD1. The CDR3 sequence is 13 residues long. After removal of 8 bases from V and 3 bases from J, the junction contained 6 bases not matched to a gene. DNA of the CDR3: TGTGCCAGCCGGGGACAGGCCTTCTACGAGCAGTACTTC. Protein: CASRGQAFYEQYF.

The sample holds many counts of this clonotype. The chain carries TRBV19 and TRBJ2-3; D remains unclear. The CDR3 has 13 amino acids. From germline, CDR1 is LNHDA and CDR2 SQIVND (reference sequence). V gave up 5 bases and J gave up 6 bases, with 12 bases separating them. CDR3 amino acids: CASSPRPDDTQYF. CDR3 DNA: TGTGCCAGTAGTCCCAGACCAGATGATACGCAGTATTTT.

This clonotype counts as medium-sized. The rearrangement uses TRBV20-1 and TRBJ2-1; tentative D call: TRBD2 (6 bases). Germline CDR1 is DFQATT and CDR2 is SNEGSKA (reference sequence). Trimming shortened V by 5 bases and J by 8 bases, and 19 bases separated the two germline ends. The CDR3 contains 14 residues. CDR3 residues: CSASAPAGSYEQFF. CDR3 bases: TGCAGTGCTTCTGCTCCAGCGGGTAGCTATGAGCAGTTCTTC.

In its sample, this clonotype was seen a few times. This sequence joins TRBV3-1 and TRBJ2-7; D perhaps matches TRBD2 (6 bases). V lost 4 bases and J lost 0, with 10 bases in between. Germline V gene sequence: CDR1 LGHDT, CDR2 YNNKEL (reference sequence). This CDR3 is 14 amino acids long. CDR3 in DNA: TGTGCCAGCAGCCGAACCGGGAGCTCCTACGAGCAGTACGTC. Translation gives CASSRTGSSYEQYV.

This clonotype is medium-sized in the sample. Written as DNA, the CDR3 is TGCGCCAGCAGGGACCAACCGAACACCGGGGAGCTGTTTTTT. Translating gives CASRDQPNTGELFF. This chain connects TRBV5-1 to TRBJ2-2; D remains unclear. CDR1 is SGHRS and CDR2 is YFSETQ in the germline V gene. This CDR3 is built from 14 residues. Trimming removed 5 bases from V and 0 bases from J, with 8 bases in between.

This clonotype was counted many times. This chain joins TRBV20-1 and TRBJ1-1, with D possibly TRBD1 on 5 matching bases. CDR3 length: 16 amino acids. Germline V gene data show CDR1 as DFQATT and CDR2 as SNEGSKA (reference sequence). V dropped 5 bases and J dropped 0 bases, with 19 bases sitting between them. The CDR3 sequence is CSAEPSSGTLNTEAFF. Written as DNA, the CDR3 is TGCAGTGCTGAGCCGAGCTCCGGGACTCTGAACACTGAAGCTTTCTTT.

This clonotype is classed as medium-sized. The rearrangement joins TRBV6-2 or TRBV6-3 to TRBJ2-7; 16 positions match TRBD2. Losses at the gene ends were 6 bases for V and 4 bases for J; bases not matched to a gene: 9. From germline, CDR1 is MNHEY and CDR2 SVGEGT. The CDR3 runs 17 residues. CDR3 coding DNA: TGTGCCAGCAGCCCCCCGGGACTAGCGGGAGGGCCGTACGAGCAGTACGTC. Protein product: CASSPPGLAGGPYEQYV.